This T cell receptor beta chain was identified during a study of blood T cell repertoires in COVID-19. Trimming shortened V by 0 bases and J by 4 bases, and 13 bases separated the two germline ends. Germline CDR1 and CDR2: SGHRS and YFSETQ. The CDR3 loop spans 15 amino acids. Data came from immunoSEQ multiplex PCR; TCRdb stores just in-frame clones and leaves some out. Among tens of thousands of clones listed, approximately 90% were seen once. V is TRBV5-1 and J is TRBJ2-5; a possible D gene is TRBD1 (6 bases). The sample comprised peripheral blood. The sequence came from a man in his sixties or seventies with active or convalescent COVID-19. The CDR3 sequence: CASSLALGGGETQYF. The CDR3 DNA sequence: TGCGCCAGCAGCTTGGCCCTTGGGGGCGGAGAGACCCAGTACTTC.